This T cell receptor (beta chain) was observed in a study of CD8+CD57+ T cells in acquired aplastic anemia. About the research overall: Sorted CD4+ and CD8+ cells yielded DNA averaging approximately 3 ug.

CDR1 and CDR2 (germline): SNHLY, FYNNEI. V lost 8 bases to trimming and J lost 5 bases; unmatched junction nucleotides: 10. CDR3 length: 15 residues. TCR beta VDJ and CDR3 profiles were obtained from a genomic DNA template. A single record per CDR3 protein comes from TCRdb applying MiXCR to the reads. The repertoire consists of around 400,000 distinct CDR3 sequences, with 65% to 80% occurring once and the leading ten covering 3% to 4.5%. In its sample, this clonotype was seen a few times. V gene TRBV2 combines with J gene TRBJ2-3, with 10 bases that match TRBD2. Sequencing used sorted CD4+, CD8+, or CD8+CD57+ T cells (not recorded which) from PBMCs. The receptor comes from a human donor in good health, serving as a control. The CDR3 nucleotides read TGTGCCAGCCCCCAGCGGGGGGGCCTGAGAGATACGCAGTATTTT. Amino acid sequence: CASPQRGGLRDTQYF.